The clone carrying this T cell receptor (beta chain) was counted at least ten times. Its target is not known. This specimen belongs to a study of glioma-infiltrating T cells. The study, taken as a whole, reports: Only very few CDR3 sequences appeared in both tissue and blood. Gliomas, especially low-grade, showed above-expected tissue-blood divergence; non-neoplastic patients showed below.

V was cut by 1 base and J by 4 bases, with 4 bases left in between. The CDR3 has 13 amino acids. In germline, CDR1 is MNHEY, CDR2 SMNVEV (reference sequence). The iRepertoire nested amplicon-rescue multiplex PCR amplified TCR alpha and beta CDR3s from RNA. TCRdb processed the multiplex PCR reads anew with MiXCR; each CDR3 protein has one entry. In the table there are 90,000 to 100,000 distinct CDR3 sequences, roughly 40% of which are singletons. The source is a human donor with low-grade glioma or glioblastoma, undergoing nonglioma brain surgery, or in good health (not recorded which). The sample consisted of glioma tissue, nonneoplastic brain tissue, or PBMCs (not recorded which). The chain is built from TRBV27 and TRBJ1-4; D remains unclear. For the CDR3, the DNA is TGTGCCAGCAGTTTATTGTATAATGAAAAACTGTTTTTT. Translating gives CASSLLYNEKLFF.